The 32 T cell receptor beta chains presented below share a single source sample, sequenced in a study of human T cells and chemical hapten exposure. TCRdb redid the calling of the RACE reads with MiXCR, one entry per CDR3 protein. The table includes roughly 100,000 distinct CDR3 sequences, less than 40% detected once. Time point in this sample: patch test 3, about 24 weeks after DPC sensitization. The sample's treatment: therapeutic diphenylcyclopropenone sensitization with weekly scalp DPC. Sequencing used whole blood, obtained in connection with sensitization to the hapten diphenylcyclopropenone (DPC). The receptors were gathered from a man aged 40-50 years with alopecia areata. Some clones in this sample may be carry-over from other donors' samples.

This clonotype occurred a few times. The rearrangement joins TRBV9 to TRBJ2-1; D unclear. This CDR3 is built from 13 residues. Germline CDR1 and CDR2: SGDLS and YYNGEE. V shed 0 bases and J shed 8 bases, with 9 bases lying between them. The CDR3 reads CASSVAVRDEQFF. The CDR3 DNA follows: TGTGCCAGCAGCGTAGCCGTTAGGGATGAGCAGTTCTTC. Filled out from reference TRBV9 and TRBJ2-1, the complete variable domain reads DSGVTQTPKHLITATGQRVTLRCSPRSGDLSVYWYQQSLDQGLQFLIQYYNGEERAKGNILERFSAQQFPDLHSELNLSSLELGDSALYFCASSVAVRDEQFFGPGTRLTVL.

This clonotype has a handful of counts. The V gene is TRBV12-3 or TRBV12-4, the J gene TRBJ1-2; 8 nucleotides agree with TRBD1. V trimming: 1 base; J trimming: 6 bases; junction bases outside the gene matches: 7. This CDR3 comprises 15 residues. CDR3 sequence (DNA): TGTGCCAGCAGTTTAGTGGGGACAGGAATACATGGCTACACCTTC. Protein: CASSLVGTGIHGYTF.

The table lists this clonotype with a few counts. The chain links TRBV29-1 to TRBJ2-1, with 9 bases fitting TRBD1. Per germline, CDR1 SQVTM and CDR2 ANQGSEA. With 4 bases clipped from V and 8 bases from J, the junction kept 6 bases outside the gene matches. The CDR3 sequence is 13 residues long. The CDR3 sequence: CSVGAGQGDEQFF. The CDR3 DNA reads TGCAGCGTTGGAGCGGGACAGGGTGATGAGCAGTTCTTC.

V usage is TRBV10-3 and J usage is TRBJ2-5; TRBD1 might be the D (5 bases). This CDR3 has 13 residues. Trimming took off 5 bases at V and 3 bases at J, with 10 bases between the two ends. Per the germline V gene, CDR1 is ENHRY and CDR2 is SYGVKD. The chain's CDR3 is CAISSFREETQYF. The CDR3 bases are TGTGCCATCAGTAGTTTCAGGGAAGAGACCCAGTACTTC.

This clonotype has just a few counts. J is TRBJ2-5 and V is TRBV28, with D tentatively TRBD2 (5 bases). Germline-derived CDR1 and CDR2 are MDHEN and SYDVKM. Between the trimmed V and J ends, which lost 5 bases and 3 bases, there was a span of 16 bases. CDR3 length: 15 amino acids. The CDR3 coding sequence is TGTGCCAGCAGTCTTGGGAGTAAAACCAAAGAGACCCAGTACTTC. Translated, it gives CASSLGSKTKETQYF.

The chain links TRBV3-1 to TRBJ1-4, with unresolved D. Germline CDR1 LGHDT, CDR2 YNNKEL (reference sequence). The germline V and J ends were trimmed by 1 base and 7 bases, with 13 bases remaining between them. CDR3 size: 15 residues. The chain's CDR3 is CASSQGPMSGEKLFF. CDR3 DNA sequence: TGTGCCAGCAGCCAAGGTCCTATGTCGGGTGAAAAACTGTTTTTT.

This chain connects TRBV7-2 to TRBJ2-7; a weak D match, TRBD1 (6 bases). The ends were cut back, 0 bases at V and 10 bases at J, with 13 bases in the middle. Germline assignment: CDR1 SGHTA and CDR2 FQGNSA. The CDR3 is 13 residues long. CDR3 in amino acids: CASSLAVGALQYV. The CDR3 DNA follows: TGTGCCAGCAGCTTAGCCGTGGGGGCCCTACAGTACGTC.

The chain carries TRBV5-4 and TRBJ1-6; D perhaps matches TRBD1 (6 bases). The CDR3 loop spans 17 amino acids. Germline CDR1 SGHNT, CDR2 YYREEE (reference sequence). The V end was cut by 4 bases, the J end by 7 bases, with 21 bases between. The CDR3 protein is CASSGDTGLPFNSPLHF. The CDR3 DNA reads TGTGCCAGCAGCGGAGATACAGGGTTACCCTTCAATTCACCCCTCCACTTT.

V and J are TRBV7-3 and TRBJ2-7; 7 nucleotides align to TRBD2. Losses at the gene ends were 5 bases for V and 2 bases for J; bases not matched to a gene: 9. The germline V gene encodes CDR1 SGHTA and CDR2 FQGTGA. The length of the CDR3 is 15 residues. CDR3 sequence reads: CASSPRRERAYEQYF. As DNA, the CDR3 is TGTGCCAGCAGCCCCCGGCGGGAGCGGGCCTACGAGCAGTACTTC. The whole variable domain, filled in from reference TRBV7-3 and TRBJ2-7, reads GAGVSQTPSNKVTEKGKYVELRCDPISGHTALYWYRQSLGQGPEFLIYFQGTGAADDSGLPNDRFFAVRPEGSVSTLKIQRTERGDSAVYLCASSPRRERAYEQYFGPGTRLTVT.

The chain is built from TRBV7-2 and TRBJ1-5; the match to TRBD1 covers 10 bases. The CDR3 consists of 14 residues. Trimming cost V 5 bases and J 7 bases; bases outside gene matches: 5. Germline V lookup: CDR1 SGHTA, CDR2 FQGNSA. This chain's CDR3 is CASSEGQGFQPQHF. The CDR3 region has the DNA TGTGCCAGCAGCGAGGGACAGGGGTTCCAGCCCCAGCATTTT. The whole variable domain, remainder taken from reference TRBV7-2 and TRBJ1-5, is GAGVSQSPSNKVTEKGKDVELRCDPISGHTALYWYRQSLGQGLEFLIYFQGNSAPDKSGLPSDRFSAERTGGSVSTLTIQRTQQEDSAVYLCASSEGQGFQPQHFGDGTRLSIL.

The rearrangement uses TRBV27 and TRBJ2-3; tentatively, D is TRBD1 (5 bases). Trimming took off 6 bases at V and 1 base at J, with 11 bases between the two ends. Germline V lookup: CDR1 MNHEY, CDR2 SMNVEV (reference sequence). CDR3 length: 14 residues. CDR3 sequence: CASSDSIRTDTQYF. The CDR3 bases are TGTGCCAGCAGCGACAGCATTCGCACAGATACGCAGTATTTT.

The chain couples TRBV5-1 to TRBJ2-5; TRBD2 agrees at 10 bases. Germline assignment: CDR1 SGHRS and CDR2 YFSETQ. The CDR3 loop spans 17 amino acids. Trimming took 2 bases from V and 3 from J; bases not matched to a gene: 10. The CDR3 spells CASSFKSSGSLEETQYF. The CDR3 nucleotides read TGCGCCAGCAGCTTCAAATCTAGCGGGAGTTTGGAAGAGACCCAGTACTTC.

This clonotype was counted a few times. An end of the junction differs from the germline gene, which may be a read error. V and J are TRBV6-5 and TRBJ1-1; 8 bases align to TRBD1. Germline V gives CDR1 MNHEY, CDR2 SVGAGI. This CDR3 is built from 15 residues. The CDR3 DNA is TGTGCCAGCAGTTACTCGCGACAGGGGAACTCTGAAGCTTTCTTT. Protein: CASSYSRQGNSEAFF.

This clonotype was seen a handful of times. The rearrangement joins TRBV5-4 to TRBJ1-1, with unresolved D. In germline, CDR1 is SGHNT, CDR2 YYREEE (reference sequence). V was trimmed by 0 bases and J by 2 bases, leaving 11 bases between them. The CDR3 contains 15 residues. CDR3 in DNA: TGTGCCAGCAGCTTGGAGGCTGCCCGAAACACTGAAGCTTTCTTT. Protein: CASSLEAARNTEAFF.

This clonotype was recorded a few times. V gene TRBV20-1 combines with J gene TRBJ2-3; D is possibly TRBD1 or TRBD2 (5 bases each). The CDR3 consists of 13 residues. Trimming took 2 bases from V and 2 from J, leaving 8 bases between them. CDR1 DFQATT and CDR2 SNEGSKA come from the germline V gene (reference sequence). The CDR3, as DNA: TGCAGTGCTAGAAGTGGGACCACAGATACGCAGTATTTT. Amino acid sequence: CSARSGTTDTQYF.

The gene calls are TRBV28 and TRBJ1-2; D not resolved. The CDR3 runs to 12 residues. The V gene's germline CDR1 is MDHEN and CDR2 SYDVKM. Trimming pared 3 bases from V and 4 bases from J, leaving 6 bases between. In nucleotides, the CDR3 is TGTGCCAGCAGTTTTTGGGCCTATGGCTACACCTTC. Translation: CASSFWAYGYTF.

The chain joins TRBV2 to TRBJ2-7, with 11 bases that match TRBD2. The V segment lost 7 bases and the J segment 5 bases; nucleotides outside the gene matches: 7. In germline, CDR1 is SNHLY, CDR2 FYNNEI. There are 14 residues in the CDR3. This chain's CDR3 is CASISTSGSDEQYF. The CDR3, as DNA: TGTGCCAGCATCTCCACTAGCGGGAGCGACGAGCAGTACTTC.

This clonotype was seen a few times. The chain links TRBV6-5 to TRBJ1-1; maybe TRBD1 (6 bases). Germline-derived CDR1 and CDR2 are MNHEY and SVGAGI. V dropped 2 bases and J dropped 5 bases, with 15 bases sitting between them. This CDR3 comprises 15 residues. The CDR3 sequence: CASSYAGGGRTEAFF. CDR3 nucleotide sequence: TGTGCCAGCAGTTACGCGGGAGGGGGACGGACTGAAGCTTTCTTT.

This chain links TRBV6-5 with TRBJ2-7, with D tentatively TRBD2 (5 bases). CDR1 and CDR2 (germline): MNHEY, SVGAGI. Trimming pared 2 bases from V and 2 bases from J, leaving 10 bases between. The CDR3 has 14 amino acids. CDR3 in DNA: TGTGCCAGCAGTTACCCCGGGAATACCTACGAGCAGTACTTC. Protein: CASSYPGNTYEQYF.

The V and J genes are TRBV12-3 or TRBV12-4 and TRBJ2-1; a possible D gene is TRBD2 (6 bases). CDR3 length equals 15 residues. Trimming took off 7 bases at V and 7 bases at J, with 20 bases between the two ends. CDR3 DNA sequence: TGTGCCAGCATTCTATCGTTTGGGGGGAAAAATGAGCAGTTCTTC. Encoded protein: CASILSFGGKNEQFF.

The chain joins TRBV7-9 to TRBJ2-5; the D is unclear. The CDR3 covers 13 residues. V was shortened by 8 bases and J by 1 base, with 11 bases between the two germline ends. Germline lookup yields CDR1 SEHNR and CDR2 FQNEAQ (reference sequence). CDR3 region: CASERTVQETQYF. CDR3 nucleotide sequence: TGTGCCAGCGAGAGGACCGTCCAAGAGACCCAGTACTTC.

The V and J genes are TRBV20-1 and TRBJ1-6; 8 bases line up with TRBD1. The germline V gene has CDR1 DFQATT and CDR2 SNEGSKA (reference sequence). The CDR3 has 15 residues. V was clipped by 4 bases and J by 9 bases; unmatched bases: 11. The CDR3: CSATPTGAEGSPLHF. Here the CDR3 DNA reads TGCAGTGCTACCCCGACAGGGGCCGAAGGTTCACCCCTCCACTTT.

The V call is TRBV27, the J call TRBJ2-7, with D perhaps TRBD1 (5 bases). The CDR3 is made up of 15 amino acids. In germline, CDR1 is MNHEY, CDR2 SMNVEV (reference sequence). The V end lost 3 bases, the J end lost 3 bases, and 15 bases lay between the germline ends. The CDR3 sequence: CASSFRGAEIYEQYF. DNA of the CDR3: TGTGCCAGCAGTTTTAGGGGCGCGGAAATCTACGAGCAGTACTTC.

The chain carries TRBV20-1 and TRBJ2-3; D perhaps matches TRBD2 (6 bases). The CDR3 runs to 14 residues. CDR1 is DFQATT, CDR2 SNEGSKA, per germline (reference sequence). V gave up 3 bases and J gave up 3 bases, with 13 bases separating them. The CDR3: CSASLGGNTDTQYF. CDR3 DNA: TGCAGTGCTAGTTTGGGCGGGAATACAGATACGCAGTATTTT.

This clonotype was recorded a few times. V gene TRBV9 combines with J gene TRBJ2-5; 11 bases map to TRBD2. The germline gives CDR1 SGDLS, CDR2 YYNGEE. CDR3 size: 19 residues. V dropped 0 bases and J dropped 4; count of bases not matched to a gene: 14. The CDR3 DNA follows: TGTGCCAGCAGCGTAGAGTCGGGTAGCGGGAGGGCCTGGGGAGAGACCCAGTACTTC. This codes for CASSVESGSGRAWGETQYF.

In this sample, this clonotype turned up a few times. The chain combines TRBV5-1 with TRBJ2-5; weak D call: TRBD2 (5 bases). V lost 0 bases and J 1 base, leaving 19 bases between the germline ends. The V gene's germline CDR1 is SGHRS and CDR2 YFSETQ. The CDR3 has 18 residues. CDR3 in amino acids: CASSLELSRATSQETQYF. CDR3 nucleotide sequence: TGCGCCAGCAGCTTGGAGCTTTCGAGGGCTACCTCCCAAGAGACCCAGTACTTC.

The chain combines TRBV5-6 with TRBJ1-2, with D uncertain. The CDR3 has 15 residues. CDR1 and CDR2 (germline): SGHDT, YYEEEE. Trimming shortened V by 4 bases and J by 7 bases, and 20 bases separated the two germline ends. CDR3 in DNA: TGTGCCAGCAGCCTTCGTCATTGGTCCCCCAGTGGCTACACCTTC. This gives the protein CASSLRHWSPSGYTF.

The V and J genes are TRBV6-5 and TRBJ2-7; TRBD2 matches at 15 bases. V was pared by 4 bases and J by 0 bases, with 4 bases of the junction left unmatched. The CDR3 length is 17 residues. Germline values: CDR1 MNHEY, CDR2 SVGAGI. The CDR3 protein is CASSSGLAGGFSYEQYV. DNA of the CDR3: TGTGCCAGCAGTTCCGGACTAGCGGGAGGGTTCTCCTACGAGCAGTACGTC.

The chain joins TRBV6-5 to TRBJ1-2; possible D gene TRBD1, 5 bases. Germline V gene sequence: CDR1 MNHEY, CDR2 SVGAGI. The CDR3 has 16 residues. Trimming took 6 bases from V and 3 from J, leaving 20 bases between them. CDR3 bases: TGTGCCAGCAGAACCACCTCAGGGACTATTCACTATGGCTACACCTTC. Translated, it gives CASRTTSGTIHYGYTF.

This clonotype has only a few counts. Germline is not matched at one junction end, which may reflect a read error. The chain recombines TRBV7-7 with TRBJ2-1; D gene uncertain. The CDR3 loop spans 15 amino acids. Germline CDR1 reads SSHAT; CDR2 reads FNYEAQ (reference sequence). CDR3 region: CASSPLVTSYNEQFF. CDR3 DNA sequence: TGTGCTAGCAGCCCCCTGGTGACCTCCTACAATGAGCAGTTCTTC.

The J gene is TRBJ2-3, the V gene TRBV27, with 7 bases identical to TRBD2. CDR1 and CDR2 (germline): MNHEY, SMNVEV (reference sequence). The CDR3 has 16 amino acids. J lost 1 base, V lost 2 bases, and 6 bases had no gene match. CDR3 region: CASSLLSAGGTDTQYF. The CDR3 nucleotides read TGTGCCAGCAGTTTACTTTCTGCGGGGGGCACAGATACGCAGTATTTT.

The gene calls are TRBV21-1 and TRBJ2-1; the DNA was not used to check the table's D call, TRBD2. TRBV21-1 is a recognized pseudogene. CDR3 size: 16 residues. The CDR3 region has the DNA TGTGCCAGCAGCAAAGTGGGGTGGGGAGGGGAAGCGGAGCAGTTCTTC. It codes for CASSKVGWGGEAEQFF.